This section outlines one T cell receptor beta chain sequence together with its context. Its antigen is still unknown. Qualities for individual bases were not recorded, and no much larger clone is one base off. This entry comes from a study of PD-L1 blockade in urothelial cancer (dated by TCRdb to about 2017). Background on the whole study: Every patient began therapy at some point between 2013 and 2015 and was given atezolizumab 1,200 mg intravenously every 3 weeks. Twenty-five of 29 patients were males with bladder-origin urothelial cancer, and about 60% of the roughly 30 reported a prior smoking history. Patients had an ECOG performance status of 0 or 1 and had received between 0 and 3 prior chemotherapy regimens. Blood samples were analyzed at two time points: 3 weeks after treatment start (second dose) and 6 weeks after treatment start. Blood samples gave median yields of 141,255 T cells and some 80,000 unique TCRs, along with a median clonality of 0.080. Somatic, immune and clinical correlates of response to PD-L1 blockade with atezolizumab in urothelial cancer were the focus of an exploratory multi-omic analysis. TCR sequencing covered pretreatment tumor samples and matched, serially collected peripheral blood taken before and after atezolizumab treatment. Progression-free survival longer than 6 months counted as durable clinical benefit, and TCR features were additionally tested against both progression-free and overall survival. In the same patients, pretreatment tumors underwent whole exome sequencing and RNA sequencing in addition to TCR sequencing. Durable clinical benefit was achieved by nine patients and was not achieved by 20 patients. Approximately 30 patients had pretreatment blood TCR-seq, roughly 24 had at least one posttreatment blood collection, and roughly 24 had tumor TCR-seq. Results the study describes overall, beyond this receptor: Improved progression-free and overall survival was found to be associated with pretreatment peripheral blood TCR clonality below the median. Because of the small sample size (n of about 30) and the many exploratory analyses performed, the results are intended to be regarded as hypothesis-generating. Among patients with durable benefit, tumor-associated TCR clones showed greater expansion in peripheral blood 3 weeks after treatment started (n ≈ 20, p = 0.022).

The germline V and J ends show losses of 1 base and 2 bases respectively, and no gene match explains 5 bases of the junction. CDR1 and CDR2, looked up from the germline V gene, are SGHNT and YENEEA. There are 15 amino acids in the CDR3, from cysteine to phenylalanine inclusive. The CDR3 DNA has 45 bases and is translated from base 1. Synthetic TCR analog templates were spiked into each PCR so that absolute template abundance could be estimated from read counts. Using the immunoSEQ assay, TCRbeta CDR3 regions were amplified from genomic DNA with bias-controlled V and J gene primers. Sequencing of rearranged TCRbeta segments was performed at approximately 20X coverage. Turning to the authors' computational methods: Clustering was used to correct sequencing errors, and CDR3s were annotated against IMGT to assign V, D and J genes. Downstream analyses used only productive TCRbeta rearrangements and left out out-of-frame or stop-codon sequences. To compute clonality, Shannon entropy was normalized by the log of the number of unique productive sequences and then subtracted from one. Clones differing between time points or between blood and tumor were identified using Fisher's exact test with Benjamini-Hochberg correction, with an adjusted p below 0.01 applied as the threshold. The source is immuneACCESS, and TCRdb retained only in-frame sequences with V and J called. Part of the clones is not carried over; for the studies checked, unresolved V genes explain less than half of this, and the remainder is unexplained. The DNA gave D and trimming, while V, J and clone size come from that table. This sample comprises 100,000 to 150,000 clones, about 82% of them detected only once. The ten top clones hold around 2.4% of the sample.

Read against the paper, the sample's time point label means: peripheral blood 6 weeks after treatment start. A cohort of about 30 patients with locally advanced or metastatic urothelial carcinoma, treated at Memorial Sloan Kettering on a trial protocol, was included. Peripheral blood mononuclear cells were collected pretreatment and during treatment, at between 1 and 8 total time points per patient. The Qiagen DNeasy Blood extraction kit was used to purify genomic DNA from total PBMCs and from tumor samples. PBMCs were collected pretreatment and during treatment, and were isolated and stored as previously described.

The sequence came from a man aged 45-60 years with urothelial cancer. The source material was PBMCs, sampled around atezolizumab (anti-PD-L1) treatment. The chain joins TRBV11-3 to TRBJ2-7, and 7 junctional nucleotides match TRBD2. The CDR3 reads as follows: CASSLASGTTYEQYF. Read as DNA, the sequence is TGTGCCAGCAGCTTAGCTAGCGGCACAACCTACGAGCAGTACTTC. Full variable domain (CDR3 extended with the reference TRBV11-3 and TRBJ2-7 proteins): EAGVVQSPRYKIIEKKQPVAFWCNPISGHNTLYWYLQNLGQGPELLIRYENEEAVDDSQLPKDRFSAERLKGVDSTLKIQPAELGDSAVYLCASSLASGTTYEQYFGPGTRLTVT.